This TCR beta chain was found in a study of vaccination and CD4 T cells after COVID-19. Study background: The convalescent population consisted of six males and four females, two of whom were of Hispanic ethnicity. Post-COVID samples had a sampling time that fell a median roughly 98 days after diagnosis (range 35 to 161).

The CDR3 spans 12 residues. Germline CDR1 reads MDHEN; CDR2 reads SYDVKM. Trimming shortened V by 7 bases and J by 6 bases, and 10 bases separated the two germline ends. At the Johns Hopkins FTIC core, DNA taken from cultured CD4+ T cells was sequenced by way of the Oncomine TCR Beta short-read assay. TCRdb analysed the PCR reads with MiXCR anew, one entry per CDR3 protein. The repertoire holds 9,500 to 15,000 distinct CDR3 sequences, with 50% as singletons. Treatment here: approximately 9-day PBMC culture with coronavirus spike peptide pools or control peptides (ViraFEST assay). As for this clonotype: Its target is unknown.

The TCR originated in a human donor who had recovered from COVID-19. The chain has TRBV28 and TRBJ1-5; perhaps TRBD1 as D (5 bases). The source material was CD4+ T cells from blood, cultured in vitro. CDR3 bases: TGTGCCAGCAAGAGGGGACCTCAGCCCCAGCATTTT. Amino acid sequence: CASKRGPQPQHF.